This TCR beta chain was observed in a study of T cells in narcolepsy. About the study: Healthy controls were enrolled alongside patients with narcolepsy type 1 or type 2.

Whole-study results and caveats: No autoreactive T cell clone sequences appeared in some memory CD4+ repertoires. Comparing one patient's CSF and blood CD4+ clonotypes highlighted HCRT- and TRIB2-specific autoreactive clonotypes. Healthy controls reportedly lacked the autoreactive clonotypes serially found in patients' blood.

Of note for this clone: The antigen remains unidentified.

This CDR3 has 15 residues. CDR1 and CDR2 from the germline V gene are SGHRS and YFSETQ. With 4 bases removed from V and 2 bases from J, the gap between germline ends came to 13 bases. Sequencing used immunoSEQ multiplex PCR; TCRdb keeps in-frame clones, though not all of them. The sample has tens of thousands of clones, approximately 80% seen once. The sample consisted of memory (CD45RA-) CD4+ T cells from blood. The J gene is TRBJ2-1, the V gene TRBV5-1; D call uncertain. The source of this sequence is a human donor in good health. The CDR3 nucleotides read TGCGCCAGCAGCCCCCCGCGCGGTACCTACAATGAGCAGTTCTTC. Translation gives CASSPPRGTYNEQFF.